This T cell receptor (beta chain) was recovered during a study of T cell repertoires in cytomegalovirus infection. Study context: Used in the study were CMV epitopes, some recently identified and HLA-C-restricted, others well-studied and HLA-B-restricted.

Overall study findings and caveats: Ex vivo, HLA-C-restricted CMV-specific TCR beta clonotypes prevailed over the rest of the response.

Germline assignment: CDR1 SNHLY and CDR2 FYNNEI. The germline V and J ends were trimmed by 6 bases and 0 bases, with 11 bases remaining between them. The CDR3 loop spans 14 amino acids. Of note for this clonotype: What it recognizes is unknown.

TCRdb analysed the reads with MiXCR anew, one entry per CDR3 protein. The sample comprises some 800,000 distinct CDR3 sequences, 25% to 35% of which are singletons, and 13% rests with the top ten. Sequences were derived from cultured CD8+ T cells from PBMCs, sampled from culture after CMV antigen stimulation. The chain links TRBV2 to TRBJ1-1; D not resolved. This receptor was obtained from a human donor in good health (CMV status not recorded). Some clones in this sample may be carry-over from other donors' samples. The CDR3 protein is CASRPRSMNTEAFF. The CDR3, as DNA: TGTGCCAGCAGGCCACGAAGCATGAACACTGAAGCTTTCTTT.